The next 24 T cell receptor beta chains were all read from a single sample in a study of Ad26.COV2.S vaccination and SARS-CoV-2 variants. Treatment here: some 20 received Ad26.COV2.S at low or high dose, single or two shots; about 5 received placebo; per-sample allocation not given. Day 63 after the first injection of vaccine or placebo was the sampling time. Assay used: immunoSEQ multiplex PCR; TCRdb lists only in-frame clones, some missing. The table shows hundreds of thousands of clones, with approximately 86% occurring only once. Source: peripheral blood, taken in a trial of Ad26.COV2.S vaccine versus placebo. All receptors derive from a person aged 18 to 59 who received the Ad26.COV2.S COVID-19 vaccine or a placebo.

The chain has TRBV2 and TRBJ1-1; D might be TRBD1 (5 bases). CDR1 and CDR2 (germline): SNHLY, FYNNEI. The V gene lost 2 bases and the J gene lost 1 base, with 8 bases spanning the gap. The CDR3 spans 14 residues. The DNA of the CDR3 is TGTGCCAGCAGTGAAAGCGGGGCGAACACTGAAGCTTTCTTT. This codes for CASSESGANTEAFF.

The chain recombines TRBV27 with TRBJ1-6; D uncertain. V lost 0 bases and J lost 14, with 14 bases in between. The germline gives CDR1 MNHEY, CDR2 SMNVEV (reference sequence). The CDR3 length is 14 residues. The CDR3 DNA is TGTGCCAGCAGTTTATCGCCCACGCCCCCCTCCCTCCACTTT. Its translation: CASSLSPTPPSLHF.

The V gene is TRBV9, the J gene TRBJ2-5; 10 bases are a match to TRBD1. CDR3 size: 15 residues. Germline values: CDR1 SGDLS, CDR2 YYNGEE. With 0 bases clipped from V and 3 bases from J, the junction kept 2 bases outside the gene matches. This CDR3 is CASSVGQGAKETQYF. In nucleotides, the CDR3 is TGTGCCAGCAGCGTAGGACAGGGGGCCAAAGAGACCCAGTACTTC.

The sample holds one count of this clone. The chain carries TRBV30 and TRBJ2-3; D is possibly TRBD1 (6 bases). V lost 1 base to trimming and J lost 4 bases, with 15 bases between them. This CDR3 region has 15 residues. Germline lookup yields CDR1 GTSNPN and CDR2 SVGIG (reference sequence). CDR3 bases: TGTGCCTGGAGTGAACAGGGTATTCTAGCAGATACGCAGTATTTT. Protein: CAWSEQGILADTQYF.

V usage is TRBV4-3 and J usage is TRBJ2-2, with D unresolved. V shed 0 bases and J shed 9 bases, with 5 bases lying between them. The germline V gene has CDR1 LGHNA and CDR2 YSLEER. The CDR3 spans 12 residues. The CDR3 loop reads CASSQDQRELFF. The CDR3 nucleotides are TGCGCCAGCAGCCAAGATCAGAGGGAGCTGTTTTTT.

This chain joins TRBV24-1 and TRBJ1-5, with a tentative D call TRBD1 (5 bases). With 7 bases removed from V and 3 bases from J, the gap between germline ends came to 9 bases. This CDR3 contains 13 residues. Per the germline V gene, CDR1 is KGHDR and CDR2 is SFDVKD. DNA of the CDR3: TGTGCCACCAGGGCAGGGCACAATCAGCCCCAGCATTTT. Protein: CATRAGHNQPQHF.

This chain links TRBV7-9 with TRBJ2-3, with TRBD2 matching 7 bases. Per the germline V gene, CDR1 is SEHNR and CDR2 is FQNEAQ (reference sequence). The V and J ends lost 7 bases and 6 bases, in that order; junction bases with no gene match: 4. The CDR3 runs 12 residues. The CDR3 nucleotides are TGTGCCAGCAACAGCGGGGAGGATACGCAGTATTTT. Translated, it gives CASNSGEDTQYF.

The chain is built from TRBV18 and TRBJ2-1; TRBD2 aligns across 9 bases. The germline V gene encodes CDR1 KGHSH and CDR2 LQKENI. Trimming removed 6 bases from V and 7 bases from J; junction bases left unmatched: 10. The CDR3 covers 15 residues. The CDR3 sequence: CASSPLAGGRNEQFF. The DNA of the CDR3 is TGTGCCAGCTCTCCTCTGGCGGGGGGGCGAAATGAGCAGTTCTTC.

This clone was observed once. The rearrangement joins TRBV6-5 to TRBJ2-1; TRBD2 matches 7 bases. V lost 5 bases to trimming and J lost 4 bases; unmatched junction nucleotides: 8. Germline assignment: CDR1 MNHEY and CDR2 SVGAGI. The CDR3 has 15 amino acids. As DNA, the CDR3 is TGTGCCAGCAGTCATGGGGCTAGCGGATACAATGAGCAGTTCTTC. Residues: CASSHGASGYNEQFF.

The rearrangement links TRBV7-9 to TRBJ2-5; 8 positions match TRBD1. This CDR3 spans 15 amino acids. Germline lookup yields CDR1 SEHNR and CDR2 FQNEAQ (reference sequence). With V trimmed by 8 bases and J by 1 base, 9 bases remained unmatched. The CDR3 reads CASSVTGGIQETQYF. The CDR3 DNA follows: TGTGCCAGCTCGGTTACAGGGGGAATCCAAGAGACCCAGTACTTC.

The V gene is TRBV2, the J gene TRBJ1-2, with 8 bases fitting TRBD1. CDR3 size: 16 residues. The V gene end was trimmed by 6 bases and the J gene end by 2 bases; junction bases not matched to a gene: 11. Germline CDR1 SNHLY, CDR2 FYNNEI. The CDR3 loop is CASSGDRYGRNYGYTF. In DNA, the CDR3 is TGTGCCAGCAGCGGGGACAGGTACGGACGGAACTATGGCTACACCTTC. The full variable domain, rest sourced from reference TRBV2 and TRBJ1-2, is EPEVTQTPSHQVTQMGQEVILRCVPISNHLYFYWYRQILGQKVEFLVSFYNNEISEKSEIFDDQFSVERPDGSNFTLKIRSTKLEDSAMYFCASSGDRYGRNYGYTFGSGTRLTVV.

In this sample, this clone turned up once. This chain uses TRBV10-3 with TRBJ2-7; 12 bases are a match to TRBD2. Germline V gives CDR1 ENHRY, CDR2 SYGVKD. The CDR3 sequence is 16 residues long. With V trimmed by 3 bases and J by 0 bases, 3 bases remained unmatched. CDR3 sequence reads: CAISDPTSGSSYEQYF. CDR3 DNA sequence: TGTGCCATCAGTGATCCGACTAGCGGGAGCTCCTACGAGCAGTACTTC.

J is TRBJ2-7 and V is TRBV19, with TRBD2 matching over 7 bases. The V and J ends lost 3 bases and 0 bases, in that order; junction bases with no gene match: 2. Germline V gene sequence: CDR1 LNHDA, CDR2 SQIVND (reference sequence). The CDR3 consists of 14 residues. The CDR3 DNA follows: TGTGCCAGTAGTATCGGGACTATCTCCTACGAGCAGTACTTC. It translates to CASSIGTISYEQYF.

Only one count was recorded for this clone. CDR3 nucleotide sequence: TGTGCCAGCAGGGGAACCCATCTAGGGGACTATGGCTACACCTTC. This encodes CASRGTHLGDYGYTF. This chain uses TRBV28 with TRBJ1-2, with a tentative D call TRBD1 (5 bases). The CDR3 has 15 residues. Germline-derived CDR1 and CDR2 are MDHEN and SYDVKM. V was cut by 6 bases and J by 3 bases, with 17 bases left in between.

DNA of the CDR3: TGTGCCATCAGTGAGGTGGGATATGAGACCCAGTACTTC. Its protein product is CAISEVGYETQYF. This chain joins TRBV10-3 and TRBJ2-5; D is undetermined. V dropped 2 bases and J dropped 5 bases, with 9 bases sitting between them. The CDR3 is made up of 13 amino acids. Per germline, CDR1 ENHRY and CDR2 SYGVKD.

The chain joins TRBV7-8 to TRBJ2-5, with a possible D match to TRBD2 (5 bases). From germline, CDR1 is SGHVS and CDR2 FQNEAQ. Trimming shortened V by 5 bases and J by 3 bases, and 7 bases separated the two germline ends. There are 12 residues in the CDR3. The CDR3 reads CASSTRKETQYF. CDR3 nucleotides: TGTGCCAGCAGCACTAGGAAAGAGACCCAGTACTTC.

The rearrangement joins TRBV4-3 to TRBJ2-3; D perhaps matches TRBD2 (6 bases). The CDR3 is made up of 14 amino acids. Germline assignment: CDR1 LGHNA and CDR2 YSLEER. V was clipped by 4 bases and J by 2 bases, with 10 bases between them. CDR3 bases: TGCGCCAGCAGCCCGGGACTTCTCACAGATACGCAGTATTTT. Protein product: CASSPGLLTDTQYF.

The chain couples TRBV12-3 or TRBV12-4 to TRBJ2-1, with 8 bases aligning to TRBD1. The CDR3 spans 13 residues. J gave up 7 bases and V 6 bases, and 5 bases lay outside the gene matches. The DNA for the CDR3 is TGTGCCAGCAGCCCGACAGGGGAGAATGAGCAGTTCTTC. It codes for CASSPTGENEQFF.

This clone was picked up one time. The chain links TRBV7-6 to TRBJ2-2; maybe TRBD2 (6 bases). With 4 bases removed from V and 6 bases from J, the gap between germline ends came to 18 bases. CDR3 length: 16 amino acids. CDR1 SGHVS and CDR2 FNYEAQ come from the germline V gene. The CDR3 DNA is TGTGCCAGCAGCTCAATTACCCTAACTAGCTCCGGGGAGCTGTTTTTT. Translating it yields CASSSITLTSSGELFF.

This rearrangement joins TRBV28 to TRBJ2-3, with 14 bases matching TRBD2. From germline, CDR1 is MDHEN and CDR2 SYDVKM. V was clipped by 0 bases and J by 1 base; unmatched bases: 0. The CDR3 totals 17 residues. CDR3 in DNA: TGTGCCAGCAGTTTATGGGGACTAGCGGGAGGCACAGATACGCAGTATTTT. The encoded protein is CASSLWGLAGGTDTQYF.

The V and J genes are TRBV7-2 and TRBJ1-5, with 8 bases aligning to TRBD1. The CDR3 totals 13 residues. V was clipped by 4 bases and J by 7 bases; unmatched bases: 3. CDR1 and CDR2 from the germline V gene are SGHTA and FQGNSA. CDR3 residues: CASSSQGDQPQHF. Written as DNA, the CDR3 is TGTGCCAGCAGCTCACAGGGGGACCAGCCCCAGCATTTT.

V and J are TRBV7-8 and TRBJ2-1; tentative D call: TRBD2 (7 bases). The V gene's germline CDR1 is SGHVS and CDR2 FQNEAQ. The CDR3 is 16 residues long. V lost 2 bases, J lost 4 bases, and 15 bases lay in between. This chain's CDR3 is CASSLTGGGHYNEQFF. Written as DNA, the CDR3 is TGTGCCAGCAGCTTAACTGGGGGGGGCCATTACAATGAGCAGTTCTTC.

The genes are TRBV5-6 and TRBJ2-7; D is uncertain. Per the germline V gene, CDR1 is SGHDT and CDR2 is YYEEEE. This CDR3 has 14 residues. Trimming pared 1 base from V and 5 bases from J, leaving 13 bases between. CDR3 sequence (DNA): TGTGCCAGCAGCTTGAACCCCGCCCCAAACGAGCAGTACTTC. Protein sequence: CASSLNPAPNEQYF.

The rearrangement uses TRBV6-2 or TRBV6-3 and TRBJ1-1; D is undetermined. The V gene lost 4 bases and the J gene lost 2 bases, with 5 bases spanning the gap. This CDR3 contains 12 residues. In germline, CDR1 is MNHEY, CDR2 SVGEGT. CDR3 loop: CASSSVNTEAFF. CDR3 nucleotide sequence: TGTGCCAGCAGTTCGGTTAACACTGAAGCTTTCTTT.